This T cell receptor beta chain was observed in a study of a mutant IDH1 vaccine in newly diagnosed glioma. Profiling relied on immunoSEQ multiplex PCR, and the TCRdb table lists in-frame clones only, not all of them. The sample has some 11,000 clones, approximately 88% seen once. The time point is: week 23, last vaccination. Doses of 300 ug of mutant IDH1 20-mer peptide were given with topical imiquimod. The donors' diagnosis was new WHO grade 3 or 4 astrocytoma that was IDH1-mutant and ATRX-lost. Details on this clone: Its antigen is still unknown.

The CDR3 totals 11 residues. Germline V gene lookup returns CDR1 SQVTM and CDR2 ANQGSEA. V was shortened by 7 bases and J by 5 bases, with 11 bases between the two germline ends. The chain joins TRBV29-1 to TRBJ1-1; the D gene is possibly TRBD1 (5 bases). The input for sequencing was PBMCs, taken from a glioma patient whose treatment included an IDH1 peptide vaccine. This clonotype was sampled from a woman aged 35 to 49 with glioma. Some clones in this sample may be carry-over from other donors' samples. CDR3 region: CSAQGLTEAFF. The CDR3 region has the DNA TGCAGCGCCCAGGGTTTAACTGAAGCTTTCTTT.